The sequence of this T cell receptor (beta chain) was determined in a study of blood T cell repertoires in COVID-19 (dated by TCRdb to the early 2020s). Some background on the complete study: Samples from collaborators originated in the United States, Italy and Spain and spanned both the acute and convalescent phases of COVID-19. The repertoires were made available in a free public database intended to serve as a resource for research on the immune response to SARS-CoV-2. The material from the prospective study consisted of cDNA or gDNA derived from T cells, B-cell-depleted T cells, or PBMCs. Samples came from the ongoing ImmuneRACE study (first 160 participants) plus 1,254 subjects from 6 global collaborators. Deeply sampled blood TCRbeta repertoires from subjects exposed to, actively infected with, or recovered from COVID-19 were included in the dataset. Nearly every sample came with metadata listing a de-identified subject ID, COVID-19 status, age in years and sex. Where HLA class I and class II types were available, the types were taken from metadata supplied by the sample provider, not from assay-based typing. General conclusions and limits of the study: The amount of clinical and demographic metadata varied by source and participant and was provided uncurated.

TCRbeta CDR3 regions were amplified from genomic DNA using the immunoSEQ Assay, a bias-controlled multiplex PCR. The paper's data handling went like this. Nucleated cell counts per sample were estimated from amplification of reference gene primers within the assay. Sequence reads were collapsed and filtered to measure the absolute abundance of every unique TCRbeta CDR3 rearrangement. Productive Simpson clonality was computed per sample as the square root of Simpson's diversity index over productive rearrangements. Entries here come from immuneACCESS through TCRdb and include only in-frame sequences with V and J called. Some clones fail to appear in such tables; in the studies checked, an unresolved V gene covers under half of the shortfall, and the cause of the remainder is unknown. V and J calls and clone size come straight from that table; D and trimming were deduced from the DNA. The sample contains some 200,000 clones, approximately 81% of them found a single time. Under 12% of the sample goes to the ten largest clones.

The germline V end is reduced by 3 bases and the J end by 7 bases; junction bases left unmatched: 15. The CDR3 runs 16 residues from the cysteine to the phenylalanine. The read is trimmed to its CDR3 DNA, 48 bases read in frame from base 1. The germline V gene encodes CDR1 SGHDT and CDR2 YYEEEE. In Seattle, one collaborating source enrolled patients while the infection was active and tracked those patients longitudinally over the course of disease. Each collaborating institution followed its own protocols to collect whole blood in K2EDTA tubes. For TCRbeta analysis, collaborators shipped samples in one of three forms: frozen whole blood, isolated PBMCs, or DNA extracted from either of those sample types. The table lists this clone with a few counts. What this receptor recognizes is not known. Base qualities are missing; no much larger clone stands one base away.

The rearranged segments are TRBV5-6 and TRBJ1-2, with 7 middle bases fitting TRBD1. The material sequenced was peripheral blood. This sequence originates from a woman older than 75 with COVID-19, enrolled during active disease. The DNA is TGTGCCAGCAGCTCCGGACAGGATTCTTCCTACTCTGGCTACACCTTC. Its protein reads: CASSSGQDSSYSGYTF.